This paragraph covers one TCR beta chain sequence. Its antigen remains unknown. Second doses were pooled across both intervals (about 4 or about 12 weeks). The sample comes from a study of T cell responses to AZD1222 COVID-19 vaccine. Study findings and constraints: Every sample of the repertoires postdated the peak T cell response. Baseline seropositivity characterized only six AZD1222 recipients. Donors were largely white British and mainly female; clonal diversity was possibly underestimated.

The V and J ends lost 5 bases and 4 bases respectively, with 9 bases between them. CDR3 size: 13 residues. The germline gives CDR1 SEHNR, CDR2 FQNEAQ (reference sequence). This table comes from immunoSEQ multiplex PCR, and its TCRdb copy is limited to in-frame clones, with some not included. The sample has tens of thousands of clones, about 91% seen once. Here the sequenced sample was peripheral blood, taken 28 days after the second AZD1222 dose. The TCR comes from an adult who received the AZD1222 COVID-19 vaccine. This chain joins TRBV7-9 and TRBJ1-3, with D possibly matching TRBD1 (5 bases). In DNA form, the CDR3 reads TGTGCCAGCAGCCAGGGAACGGGAAACACCATATATTTT. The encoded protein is CASSQGTGNTIYF. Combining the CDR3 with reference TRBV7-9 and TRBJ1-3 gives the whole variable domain DTGVSQNPRHKITKRGQNVTFRCDPISEHNRLYWYRQTLGQGPEFLTYFQNEAQLEKSRLLSDRFSAERPKGSFSTLEIQRTEQGDSAMYLCASSQGTGNTIYFGEGSWLTVV.